These 30 T cell receptor beta chains were all obtained from the same sample, sequenced in a study of patients and donors after allogeneic stem cell transplantation. TCRdb reanalysed the RT-PCR reads using MiXCR and keeps one entry per CDR3 protein. The sample lists roughly 200,000 distinct CDR3 sequences, approximately 41% seen once, with 33% in the top ten. The sample was blood, either unsorted or a sorted T cell fraction (not recorded which). The receptors stem from a human donor who was either an allogeneic HSCT recipient or a stem cell or donor lymphocyte infusion donor (not recorded which). It is not recorded whose cells these are; they may come from a transplant donor.

V gene TRBV6-1 combines with J gene TRBJ1-2; tentative D call: TRBD1 (5 bases). This CDR3 spans 12 amino acids. The germline V and J ends were trimmed by 4 bases and 4 bases, with 7 bases remaining between them. The germline gives CDR1 MNHNS, CDR2 SASEGT. The CDR3 region is CASSAGTYGYTF. CDR3 in DNA: TGTGCCAGCAGTGCCGGGACCTATGGCTACACCTTC.

This clonotype was detected a few times. This chain links TRBV3-1 with TRBJ1-1; 10 nucleotides match TRBD1. With V trimmed by 0 bases and J by 5 bases, 9 bases remained unmatched. Germline CDR1 reads LGHDT; CDR2 reads YNNKEL (reference sequence). CDR3 size: 17 residues. CDR3 DNA: TGTGCCAGCAGCCAAGAGCCCTTGGGACAGGGGTGGACTGAAGCTTTCTTT. It is translated as CASSQEPLGQGWTEAFF.

This clonotype was counted between two and nine times. The V call is TRBV12-3 or TRBV12-4, the J call TRBJ2-5; the match to TRBD1 covers 7 bases. The junction had 1 base not matched to a gene; V was cut back by 3 bases and J by 3 bases. This CDR3 is built from 13 residues. The CDR3 sequence is CASSFTGEETQYF. The CDR3 DNA reads TGTGCCAGCAGTTTTACAGGGGAAGAGACCCAGTACTTC.

This clonotype was seen more than once but under ten times. CDR3 nucleotides: TGTGCCAGCAGTTCTGGGGGGCTGCTGAACACTGAAGCTTTCTTT. This translates into CASSSGGLLNTEAFF. The J gene is TRBJ1-1, the V gene TRBV27, with D possibly being TRBD1 (6 bases). The CDR3 totals 15 residues. V was shortened by 4 bases and J by 0 bases, with 12 bases between the two germline ends. Germline V gene sequence: CDR1 MNHEY, CDR2 SMNVEV (reference sequence).

The gene calls are TRBV7-9 and TRBJ1-1; tentative D call: TRBD1 (6 bases). CDR3 length equals 14 residues. CDR1 and CDR2 from the germline V gene are SEHNR and FQNEAQ (reference sequence). The V end lost 4 bases, the J end lost 3 bases, and 12 bases lay between the germline ends. CDR3 in amino acids: CASSSRGSHTEAFF. DNA of the CDR3: TGTGCCAGCAGCTCCAGGGGATCTCACACTGAAGCTTTCTTT.

The gene calls are TRBV5-1 and TRBJ2-2; D may be TRBD1 (5 bases). The CDR3 loop spans 16 amino acids. Per germline, CDR1 SGHRS and CDR2 YFSETQ. Trimming stripped 3 bases from V and 5 bases from J, with 17 bases between. CDR3 loop: CASSSVGTGETGELFF. CDR3 coding DNA: TGCGCCAGCAGCTCGGTCGGCACAGGAGAAACCGGGGAGCTGTTTTTT.

This clonotype was seen only once. The chain employs TRBV20-1 and TRBJ2-7; 7 bases map to TRBD1. Trimming at V came to 5 bases and at J to 6 bases, leaving 4 bases not matched to a gene. This CDR3 is built from 11 residues. CDR1 DFQATT and CDR2 SNEGSKA come from the germline V gene (reference sequence). The CDR3 region is CSALDRLEQYF. Written as DNA, the CDR3 is TGCAGTGCTTTGGACAGGCTCGAGCAGTACTTC.

The chain employs TRBV15 and TRBJ2-1; tentative D call: TRBD2 (6 bases). With 11 bases removed from V and 8 bases from J, the gap between germline ends came to 22 bases. Germline values: CDR1 LNHNV, CDR2 YYDKDF (reference sequence). The CDR3 runs 14 residues. The CDR3 loop reads CASQAGTDYHEQFF. The CDR3 coding sequence is TGTGCCTCCCAGGCAGGGACTGATTACCATGAGCAGTTCTTC.

The chain uses TRBV5-1 and TRBJ1-1, with 10 positions matching TRBD1. With V trimmed by 4 bases and J by 6 bases, 9 bases remained unmatched. This CDR3 has 15 residues. The germline CDR1 and CDR2 sequences are SGHRS and YFSETQ. For the CDR3, the DNA is TGCGCCAGCAGCCCCGGGACAGGGGCGTTTGCTGAAGCTTTCTTT. Translation gives CASSPGTGAFAEAFF. The entire variable domain, with the rest obtained from reference TRBV5-1 and TRBJ1-1, is as follows: KAGVTQTPRYLIKTRGQQVTLSCSPISGHRSVSWYQQTPGQGLQFLFEYFSETQRNKGNFPGRFSGRQFSNSRSEMNVSTLELGDSALYLCASSPGTGAFAEAFFGQGTRLTVV.

The V call is TRBV9, the J call TRBJ2-1; D is tentatively TRBD1 or TRBD2 (5 bases each). Trimming pared 1 base from V and 6 bases from J, leaving 17 bases between. The germline CDR1 and CDR2 sequences are SGDLS and YYNGEE. The CDR3 covers 16 residues. CDR3 region: CASSVSGTALPNEQFF. The DNA for the CDR3 is TGTGCCAGCAGCGTATCCGGGACGGCCCTGCCCAATGAGCAGTTCTTC. The variable domain in full, completed from reference TRBV9 and TRBJ2-1, reads DSGVTQTPKHLITATGQRVTLRCSPRSGDLSVYWYQQSLDQGLQFLIQYYNGEERAKGNILERFSAQQFPDLHSELNLSSLELGDSALYFCASSVSGTALPNEQFFGPGTRLTVL.

This chain links TRBV4-3 with TRBJ2-7; TRBD1 matches 9 bases. The junction had 14 bases not matched to a gene; V was cut back by 0 bases and J by 5 bases. This CDR3 has 18 amino acids. Per germline, CDR1 LGHNA and CDR2 YSLEER. CDR3 residues: CASSQDGVRDRDLDEQYF. As DNA, the CDR3 is TGCGCCAGCAGCCAAGACGGAGTCCGGGACAGGGACCTAGACGAGCAGTACTTC.

The rearrangement uses TRBV5-1 and TRBJ2-3, with a tentative D call TRBD2 (6 bases). Germline V CDR1 and CDR2: SGHRS, YFSETQ. The CDR3 length is 17 residues. Trimming cost V 1 base and J 0 bases, with 15 bases left between them. The CDR3 sequence is CASSLQLAASSTDTQYF. The CDR3 DNA is TGCGCCAGCAGCTTGCAACTAGCCGCTTCTAGCACAGATACGCAGTATTTT. The complete variable domain, with remaining parts taken from reference TRBV5-1 and TRBJ2-3, reads KAGVTQTPRYLIKTRGQQVTLSCSPISGHRSVSWYQQTPGQGLQFLFEYFSETQRNKGNFPGRFSGRQFSNSRSEMNVSTLELGDSALYLCASSLQLAASSTDTQYFGPGTRLTVL.

The gene calls are TRBV5-1 and TRBJ1-1; D not resolved. Deletions cut 2 bases from V and 5 bases from J, with 13 bases between. The CDR3 length is 14 residues. Per germline, CDR1 SGHRS and CDR2 YFSETQ. CDR3 in amino acids: CASSFDTGKTEAFF. In DNA, the CDR3 is TGCGCCAGCAGCTTCGACACCGGGAAGACTGAAGCTTTCTTT.

Concerning this clonotype itself: Its ends do not fully match the called genes, so a read error is possible. V usage is TRBV7-7 and J usage is TRBJ2-2, with unresolved D. This CDR3 is 13 amino acids long. From germline, CDR1 is SSHAT and CDR2 FNYEAQ (reference sequence). The CDR3 bases are TGTGCTAGCAGCTTAATCCCGTCCGGGGAGCTGTTTTTT. This codes for CASSLIPSGELFF.

The chain is built from TRBV12-3 or TRBV12-4 and TRBJ2-5, with D possibly TRBD2 on 7 matching bases. The V gene lost 4 bases and the J gene lost 4 bases, with 16 bases spanning the gap. The CDR3 is 15 residues long. The CDR3 protein is CASSSPGEGPETQYF. In DNA, the CDR3 is TGTGCCAGCAGTTCCCCAGGGGAGGGCCCAGAGACCCAGTACTTC.

In its sample, this clonotype was seen a few times. The V call is TRBV29-1, the J call TRBJ2-1; a possible D gene is TRBD1 (6 bases). Trimming left V 6 bases short and J 0 bases short, with 12 bases between. This CDR3 has 14 residues. Germline assignment: CDR1 SQVTM and CDR2 ANQGSEA. CDR3 region: CSVLTGSSYNEQFF. The CDR3 coding sequence is TGCAGCGTCCTGACAGGCAGCTCCTACAATGAGCAGTTCTTC.

The sample holds a few counts of this clonotype. The chain recombines TRBV20-1 with TRBJ1-1; D not certain. Trimming stripped 0 bases from V and 2 bases from J, with 7 bases between. Germline-derived CDR1 and CDR2 are DFQATT and SNEGSKA (reference sequence). This CDR3 contains 13 residues. The CDR3: CSARDYVNTEAFF. Written as DNA, the CDR3 is TGCAGTGCTAGAGATTACGTTAACACTGAAGCTTTCTTT.

This clonotype was seen more than once but under ten times. The chain links TRBV4-1 to TRBJ1-5, with 7 bases lining up with TRBD1. The CDR3 runs to 17 residues. The germline V gene encodes CDR1 MGHRA and CDR2 YSYEKL. V gave up 0 bases and J gave up 5 bases; unmatched junction bases: 10. CDR3 in DNA: TGCGCCAGCAGCCAAGAGGGGTGGCAGGGGGTTTATCAGCCCCAGCATTTT. This translates into CASSQEGWQGVYQPQHF.

There are a few counts of this clonotype. This rearrangement joins TRBV15 to TRBJ1-1; no definite D call. Trimming stripped 0 bases from V and 1 base from J, with 9 bases between. Per germline, CDR1 LNHNV and CDR2 YYDKDF (reference sequence). This CDR3 contains 15 residues. CDR3 DNA sequence: TGTGCCACCAGCAGAGATGTAGGCCAGAACACTGAAGCTTTCTTT. It translates to CATSRDVGQNTEAFF.

This clonotype came up a few times. The rearrangement links TRBV2 to TRBJ1-5; 9 bases map to TRBD1. V shed 8 bases and J 2 bases; nucleotides not matched to a gene: 1. CDR3 length: 13 residues. CDR1 and CDR2 (germline): SNHLY, FYNNEI. The CDR3 DNA follows: TGTGCCAGCGGGGACAGGGGCAATCAGCCCCAGCATTTT. As protein: CASGDRGNQPQHF.

V gene TRBV29-1 combines with J gene TRBJ2-1; D uncertain. The CDR3 covers 10 residues. Germline V gene sequence: CDR1 SQVTM, CDR2 ANQGSEA. V dropped 5 bases and J dropped 9 bases, with 8 bases sitting between them. This CDR3 reads CSVLVSEQFF. CDR3 coding DNA: TGCAGCGTTTTGGTCAGTGAGCAGTTCTTC.

V gene TRBV9 combines with J gene TRBJ2-3; D ambiguous. CDR1 is SGDLS and CDR2 is YYNGEE in the germline V gene. The germline V and J ends were trimmed by 0 bases and 2 bases, with 13 bases remaining between them. The CDR3 covers 16 residues. The CDR3 DNA reads as TGTGCCAGCAGCGTAGGGGTGTTTCAGATCACAGATACGCAGTATTTT. Translated, it gives CASSVGVFQITDTQYF.

This clonotype was detected many times. V usage is TRBV7-2 and J usage is TRBJ1-4, with D uncertain. Trimming cost V 5 bases and J 0 bases, with 7 bases left between them. Germline CDR1 reads SGHTA; CDR2 reads FQGNSA. There are 14 residues in the CDR3. The CDR3 loop reads CASSPGTTNEKLFF. CDR3 coding DNA: TGTGCCAGCAGCCCAGGAACAACTAATGAAAAACTGTTTTTT.

The V and J genes are TRBV12-3 or TRBV12-4 and TRBJ2-7, with a possible D match to TRBD2 (6 bases). The CDR3 has 16 residues. The germline V and J ends were trimmed by 3 bases and 5 bases, with 20 bases remaining between them. In DNA form, the CDR3 reads TGTGCCAGCAGTTTCCCCTCGGGACTCCCCCGGGACGAGCAGTACTTC. Its translation is CASSFPSGLPRDEQYF.

The genes are TRBV28 and TRBJ2-3; D might be TRBD2 (5 bases). Trimming removed 5 bases at V and 2 bases at J, with 11 bases between. Germline assignment: CDR1 MDHEN and CDR2 SYDVKM. The CDR3 contains 14 residues. Here the CDR3 DNA reads TGTGCCAGCAGTCGTCCGGGGATCACAGATACGCAGTATTTT. Translation: CASSRPGITDTQYF.

V gene TRBV9 combines with J gene TRBJ2-1; 13 bases are a match to TRBD2. The CDR3 has 16 amino acids. After removal of 0 bases from V and 8 bases from J, the junction contained 5 bases not matched to a gene. Germline CDR1 reads SGDLS; CDR2 reads YYNGEE. The CDR3 nucleotides are TGTGCCAGCAGCGTAGGCCTACTAGCGGGAGGGCATGAGCAGTTCTTC. It encodes CASSVGLLAGGHEQFF.

This chain uses TRBV4-3 with TRBJ2-7; 11 nucleotides align to TRBD2. This CDR3 is 14 amino acids long. In germline, CDR1 is LGHNA, CDR2 YSLEER. Trimming took 5 bases from V and 4 from J; bases not matched to a gene: 4. CDR3 residues: CASSAGTSGYEQYF. The CDR3 DNA reads TGCGCCAGCAGCGCGGGGACTAGCGGTTACGAGCAGTACTTC.

The DNA of the CDR3 is TGTGCCAGCAGTGAATCGGCAAGTAATAACTATGGCTACACCTTC. It is translated as CASSESASNNYGYTF. This chain links TRBV25-1 with TRBJ1-2; no clear D gene. The CDR3 is made up of 15 amino acids. V was clipped by 1 base and J by 1 base, with 10 bases between them. Germline V CDR1 and CDR2: MGHDK, SYGVNS.

This rearrangement joins TRBV4-3 to TRBJ2-3; D may be TRBD2 (6 bases). Trimming took off 4 bases at V and 2 bases at J, with 16 bases between the two ends. Germline values: CDR1 LGHNA, CDR2 YSLEER. The CDR3 spans 16 residues. CDR3 in DNA: TGCGCCAGCAGCCTGAAGGACGGGGGAGACACAGATACGCAGTATTTT. Translated: CASSLKDGGDTDTQYF.

The chain uses TRBV28 and TRBJ1-2; D gene ambiguous. The CDR3 contains 12 residues. V lost 6 bases to trimming and J lost 8 bases, with 13 bases between them. Germline lookup yields CDR1 MDHEN and CDR2 SYDVKM. The CDR3 DNA sequence: TGTGCCAGCAGGCTAGGTGTTTGGGGCTACACCTTC. This codes for CASRLGVWGYTF.